The rows below give T cell receptor beta chains drawn from one sample of a study of Ad26.COV2.S vaccination and SARS-CoV-2 variants. Only in-frame clones appear in the TCRdb table, and some are missing; sequencing was by immunoSEQ multiplex PCR. The sample has about 410,000 clones; 92% are singletons. Here the sequenced sample was peripheral blood, taken in a trial of Ad26.COV2.S vaccine versus placebo. All receptors come from a person aged 18-65 years who received the Ad26.COV2.S COVID-19 vaccine or a placebo. CDR3s leave out the opening cysteine and the closing phenylalanine or tryptophan. A D gene is named only where the DNA matches it firmly. Clone size appears in some rows only: once, few, many, or a class for an expanded clone.

D | J | size | V | CDR3
TRBD1 | TRBJ1-2 | . | TRBV19 | ASNKDRVDGYT
TRBD1 | TRBJ1-1 | . | TRBV2 | ASSETRAGGEAF
. | TRBJ2-5 | once | TRBV4-1 | ASSQDGGRETQY
. | TRBJ2-7 | . | TRBV28 | ASSSVHSGADYEQY
. | TRBJ1-1 | . | TRBV5-4 | ASSFLREAYTEAF
TRBD1 | TRBJ2-7 | . | TRBV19 | ASSMAYGTGGIWEQY
TRBD1 | TRBJ1-5 | . | TRBV27 | ASSWTGSQPQH
. | TRBJ2-5 | . | TRBV5-1 | ASSLVLRETQY
. | TRBJ2-5 | once | TRBV2 | ASNWGPQETQY
. | TRBJ1-4 | . | TRBV9 | ASSTRGRPTNEKLF
. | TRBJ2-5 | . | TRBV28 | ASSLFSLGNGQETQY
TRBD2 | TRBJ2-3 | . | TRBV19 | ASNGGGRTPLTDTQY
TRBD1 | TRBJ2-4 | . | TRBV6-1 | ASSEVGDRVSKNIQY
. | TRBJ2-7 | . | TRBV30 | AWSVSSYEQY
. | TRBJ2-5 | . | TRBV18 | ASSPHRGETQY
. | TRBJ2-7 | many | TRBV2 | ASSEYGGRWEQY
. | TRBJ1-6 | few | TRBV28 | ASSFASGPSNSPLH
TRBD1 | TRBJ2-2 | . | TRBV7-9 | ASSAPGQAITGELF
. | TRBJ1-2 | few | TRBV28 | ASRTDPNYGYT
TRBD1 | TRBJ2-2 | . | TRBV7-9 | ASSLRGQGNTGELF
TRBD1 | TRBJ2-1 | . | TRBV10-1 | ASRRDREGNEQF
. | TRBJ2-7 | . | TRBV9 | ASSVGARDSYEQY
. | TRBJ2-1 | . | TRBV7-6 | ASSISNEQF
. | TRBJ2-5 | . | TRBV15 | ATSRDHLGLQETQY
. | TRBJ1-2 | . | TRBV30 | AWSVYLGQMHGYT
. | TRBJ1-5 | . | TRBV18 | ASSANRVNQPQH
. | TRBJ2-7 | . | TRBV9 | ASSVGWGDEQY
. | TRBJ2-7 | . | TRBV7-9 | ASSPSYYEQY
TRBD2 | TRBJ2-5 | . | TRBV14 | ASSYGLAAETQY
. | TRBJ2-1 | . | TRBV7-9 | ASSLAARGSYNEQF
. | TRBJ1-5 | . | TRBV30 | AWSGGISNQPQH
. | TRBJ1-1 | once | TRBV4-3 | ASSQTGMNTEAF
. | TRBJ2-1 | once | TRBV5-5 | ASSPDRGRF
. | TRBJ2-7 | once | TRBV11-2 | ASSSRAEQY
TRBD1 | TRBJ2-1 | . | TRBV29-1 | SAFRWDRDYNEQF
. | TRBJ1-4 | . | TRBV15 | ATSREAEEKLF
. | TRBJ2-7 | . | TRBV6-2/TRBV6-3 | ASSYLTYEQY
. | TRBJ1-1 | . | TRBV18 | ASSLNLGGAQLLKNTEAF
. | TRBJ1-1 | . | TRBV6-5 | ASSYGSDTEAF
TRBD1 | TRBJ1-1 | . | TRBV18 | ASSADRGGTEAF
. | TRBJ1-2 | . | TRBV9 | ASSVAPTRGYGYT
TRBD1 | TRBJ2-7 | once | TRBV10-3 | AITQTGAPWEQY
TRBD2 | TRBJ2-1 | . | TRBV11-2 | ASSTLAGYNEQF
TRBD2 | TRBJ2-3 | . | TRBV7-2 | ASSLYGGASDTQY
. | TRBJ2-5 | . | TRBV7-9 | ASSQGMTHGIGETQY
TRBD2 | TRBJ2-1 | . | TRBV30 | AWSVVNAAGGKQF
. | TRBJ1-2 | . | TRBV7-9 | ASSLFGTVGYGYT